This T cell receptor beta chain came from a study of CD8+ T cells in alopecia areata. On the study more broadly: Patients received oral tofacitinib, 5 to 10 mg twice daily, for moderate-to-severe alopecia areata.

Notes on this clone: Its antigen is currently unknown.

Reverse transcription of extracted RNA yielded cDNA, which provided the sequencing template. Using immunoSEQ multiplex PCR, the repertoire was profiled, and TCRdb retains in-frame clones only, with some absent. The profile covers around 130,000 clones, with approximately 58% appearing a single time and about 4.9% taken by the ten largest. The study, taken as a whole, reports: Lesional scalp, notably in alopecia totalis/universalis, had clonality above that of normal scalp.

The germline V and J ends were trimmed by 6 bases and 8 bases, with 11 bases remaining between them. The CDR3 is 13 residues long. Germline loops: CDR1 MNHEY, CDR2 SVGAGI. The sequence was collected from a human donor with alopecia areata. The chain links TRBV6-5 to TRBJ1-6; D possibly corresponds to TRBD1 (5 bases). Here the sequenced sample was CD4+ T cells sorted from blood, taken at week 0. CDR3 residues: CASRRGLDSPLHF. The CDR3 bases are TGTGCCAGCAGGAGGGGTTTGGATTCACCCCTCCACTTT.